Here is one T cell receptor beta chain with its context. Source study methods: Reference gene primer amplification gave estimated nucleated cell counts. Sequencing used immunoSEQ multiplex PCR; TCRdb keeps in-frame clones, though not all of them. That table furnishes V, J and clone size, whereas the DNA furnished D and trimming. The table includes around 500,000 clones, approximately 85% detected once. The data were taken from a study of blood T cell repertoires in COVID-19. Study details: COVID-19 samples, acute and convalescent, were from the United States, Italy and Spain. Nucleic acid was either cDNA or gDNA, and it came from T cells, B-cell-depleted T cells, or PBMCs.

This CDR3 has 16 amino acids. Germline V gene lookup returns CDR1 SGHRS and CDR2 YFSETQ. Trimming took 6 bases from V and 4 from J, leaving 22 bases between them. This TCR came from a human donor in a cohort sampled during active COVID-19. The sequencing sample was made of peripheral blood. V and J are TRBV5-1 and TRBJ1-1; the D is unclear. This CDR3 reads CASKEYPGQVRTEAFF. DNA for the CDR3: TGCGCCAGCAAGGAATACCCCGGCCAGGTTCGCACTGAAGCTTTCTTT.